A selection of T cell receptor beta chains follows, all from one sample in a study of patients and donors after allogeneic stem cell transplantation. A single record per CDR3 protein comes from TCRdb applying MiXCR to the RT-PCR reads. This sample has about a million distinct CDR3 sequences; roughly 18% occur once, and the top ten carry about 6%. The material sequenced was blood, either unsorted or a sorted T cell fraction (not recorded which). Every receptor here comes from a human donor who was either an allogeneic HSCT recipient or a stem cell or donor lymphocyte infusion donor (not recorded which). It is not recorded whose cells these are; they may come from a transplant donor. CDR3s include the opening cysteine and the closing phenylalanine or tryptophan. Fields, in order: J gene, D gene, clone size, V gene, CDR3 protein, CDR3 DNA. D genes are given only for firm matches. The size field is filled for only some rows; it gives once, few, many or a size class.

J: TRBJ2-7; D: TRBD1; size: -; V: TRBV3-1; CDR3: CASSQAVGRDSTYEQYF; DNA: TGTGCCAGCAGCCAAGCGGTAGGTCGGGACAGCACCTACGAGCAGTACTTC
J: TRBJ1-6; D: -; size: -; V: TRBV20-1; CDR3: CSAEPFGEDSPLHF; DNA: TGCAGTGCTGAGCCGTTTGGTGAGGATTCACCCCTCCACTTT
J: TRBJ1-4; D: -; size: many; V: TRBV6-5; CDR3: CASSYHGKLFF; DNA: TGTGCCAGCAGTTACCATGGAAAACTGTTTTTT
J: TRBJ1-1; D: -; size: -; V: TRBV9; CDR3: CASRPGPKSTEAFF; DNA: TGTGCCAGCAGACCGGGACCTAAGTCCACTGAAGCTTTCTTT
J: TRBJ1-2; D: -; size: -; V: TRBV6-5; CDR3: CASSYSMVGGRDGYTF; DNA: TGTGCCAGCAGTTACTCGATGGTGGGCGGTAGGGATGGCTACACCTTC
J: TRBJ2-1; D: TRBD2; size: -; V: TRBV5-1; CDR3: CASSYTSGTSGNEQFF; DNA: TGCGCCAGCAGTTACACCTCCGGGACTAGCGGTAATGAGCAGTTCTTC
J: TRBJ2-1; D: -; size: few; V: TRBV24-1; CDR3: CATSNPGTGYNEQFF; DNA: TGTGCCACCAGTAATCCGGGTACGGGTTACAATGAGCAGTTCTTC
J: TRBJ1-6; D: TRBD1; size: -; V: TRBV27; CDR3: CASSFLGQGNNSPLHF; DNA: TGTGCCAGCAGTTTCCTCGGACAGGGGAATAATTCACCCCTCCACTTT
J: TRBJ1-1; D: -; size: -; V: TRBV6-1; CDR3: CASSRTNPGAEAFF; DNA: TGTGCCAGCAGCCGGACCAACCCTGGGGCTGAAGCTTTCTTT
J: TRBJ2-5; D: -; size: -; V: TRBV20-1; CDR3: CSARHRQRQETQYF; DNA: TGCAGTGCTAGACACCGACAGCGACAAGAGACCCAGTACTTC
J: TRBJ2-2; D: -; size: many; V: TRBV29-1; CDR3: CSASSTGELFF; DNA: TGCAGCGCCTCATCCACCGGGGAGCTGTTTTTT